The 5 T cell receptor beta chains listed next were all sequenced from one sample in a study of identical twins. A single record per CDR3 protein comes from TCRdb applying MiXCR to the 5' RACE reads. The table records 1.5 million to 2 million distinct CDR3 sequences, 25% to 35% of them present only once. Sequenced sample: cord blood. These receptors were taken from a newborn girl in good health.

The CDR3 nucleotides read TGCAGTGCTAGGCGACTAGCGGGAGTTGTAGATGAGCAGTTCTTC. It is translated as CSARRLAGVVDEQFF. The chain combines TRBV20-1 with TRBJ2-1; TRBD2 aligns across 12 bases. The CDR3 covers 15 residues. Germline V gives CDR1 DFQATT, CDR2 SNEGSKA (reference sequence). V shed 3 bases, J shed 8 bases, and the junction held 8 bases outside the gene matches.

V is TRBV10-3 and J is TRBJ1-2, with 7 bases fitting TRBD1. CDR3 size: 13 residues. Germline V gives CDR1 ENHRY, CDR2 SYGVKD. V was pared by 6 bases and J by 4 bases, with 5 bases of the junction left unmatched. The CDR3 loop reads CAIREGGFYGYTF. The DNA for the CDR3 is TGTGCCATCAGAGAAGGGGGCTTCTATGGCTACACCTTC.

The chain is built from TRBV19 and TRBJ2-1, with TRBD2 matching 9 bases. The CDR3 covers 17 residues. Germline values: CDR1 LNHDA, CDR2 SQIVND (reference sequence). V was pared by 6 bases and J by 6 bases, with 15 bases of the junction left unmatched. In DNA form, the CDR3 reads TGTGCCAGTAGCTATACGATAGCGGGAGTACCGGGCAATGAGCAGTTCTTC. Protein sequence: CASSYTIAGVPGNEQFF.

The V call is TRBV12-3 or TRBV12-4, the J call TRBJ2-1, with D possibly called TRBD1 or TRBD2 (5 bases each). The tail of the sequence fits TRBJ2-7 better, so the J call may be wrong. The CDR3 is made up of 16 amino acids. CDR3 DNA: TGTGCCAGCAGACTAACCGGGACGAACTCTTACAATGAGCAGTACTTC. As protein: CASRLTGTNSYNEQYF.

This clonotype has more than one count but fewer than ten. This chain joins TRBV24-1 and TRBJ2-6, with D perhaps matching TRBD1 (6 bases). CDR3 length: 15 residues. The V gene lost 2 bases and the J gene lost 2 bases, with 6 bases spanning the gap. Germline lookup yields CDR1 KGHDR and CDR2 SFDVKD. CDR3 region: CATSDYRAGANVLTF. CDR3 nucleotides: TGTGCCACCAGTGATTACAGGGCTGGGGCCAACGTCCTGACTTTC.